The 30 T cell receptor beta chains below all came from one sample that was sequenced in a study of regulatory T cells in long-lasting Graves disease (dated by TCRdb to the early 2020s). Sample time point, as interpreted from the label and publication: newly diagnosed GD, antithyroid drugs for less than 3 months. For both TCR sequencing and RNA sequencing, RNA was extracted from PBMCs using TRIzol. The library relied on multiplex PCR. Sequencing instrument: Illumina HiSeq 4000. iRepertoire HTBI primers and Arm-PCR amplification of CDR3 regions were used to construct TCR beta libraries. Using fastp trimming at Q25 and MiXCR clonotype assembly, TCRdb reanalyzed the public sequencing data and kept in-frame beta chains. Merged by CDR3 protein, the rows form single entries marked with the most common genes and DNA. Within this sample are roughly 530,000 distinct CDR3 sequences, with about 16% of them counted one time only. In total, the top ten clones hold about 25% of the sample.

The same sample was also studied in work on T cells in Graves' hyperthyroidism and ophthalmopathy.

Material: peripheral blood mononuclear cells (PBMCs), obtained at new diagnosis, from a patient treated with antithyroid drugs. The source is a woman aged 35-65 years with Graves disease. Donor details come from another sample of the same person, matched by shared clones.

On this clonotype itself: Just one base apart from a much larger clone, this may be a read error. The J gene is TRBJ2-1, the V gene TRBV30; TRBD2 is a possible D gene (5 bases). The CDR3 sequence is 15 residues long. The germline CDR1 and CDR2 sequences are GTSNPN and SVGIG (reference sequence). V was trimmed by 4 bases and J by 7 bases, leaving 20 bases between them. CDR3 nucleotides: TGTGCCTGGAATTCGGGGTCCCCGGCTGGGAATGAGCAGTTCTTC. Its translation is CAWNSGSPAGNEQFF. Full variable domain (missing parts from reference TRBV30 and TRBJ2-1): SQTIHQWPATLVQPVGSPLSLECTVEGTSNPNLYWYRQAAGRGLQLLFYSVGIGQISSEVPQNLSASRPQDRQFILSSKKLLLSDSGFYLCAWNSGSPAGNEQFFGPGTRLTVL.

There are many counts of this clonotype. The chain combines TRBV28 with TRBJ1-5; D is perhaps TRBD1 (6 bases). The CDR3 has 15 amino acids. Germline V lookup: CDR1 MDHEN, CDR2 SYDVKM. The V and J ends lost 3 bases and 5 bases respectively, with 14 bases between them. This CDR3 is CASSLAQGNDQPQHF. The DNA for the CDR3 is TGTGCCAGCAGTTTGGCACAGGGTAACGATCAGCCCCAGCATTTT. The whole variable domain, filled in from reference TRBV28 and TRBJ1-5, reads DVKVTQSSRYLVKRTGEKVFLECVQDMDHENMFWYRQDPGLGLRLIYFSYDVKMKEKGDIPEGYSVSREKKERFSLILESASTNQTSMYLCASSLAQGNDQPQHFGDGTRLSIL.

Many counts were recorded for this clonotype. This sequence joins TRBV7-8 and TRBJ1-2, with D unclear. Germline V gene lookup returns CDR1 SGHVS and CDR2 FQNEAQ. This CDR3 region has 15 residues. The ends were cut back, 0 bases at V and 6 bases at J, with 14 bases in the middle. The CDR3 region is CASSLAERVYDGYTF. As DNA, the CDR3 is TGTGCCAGCAGCTTAGCGGAGAGGGTCTATGATGGCTACACCTTC. The variable domain in full, with the rest retrieved from reference TRBV7-8 and TRBJ1-2, is GAGVSQSPRYKVAKRGQDVALRCDPISGHVSLFWYQQALGQGPEFLTYFQNEAQLDKSGLPSDRFFAERPEGSVSTLKIQRTQQEDSAVYLCASSLAERVYDGYTFGSGTRLTVV.

This clonotype was found once. The chain combines TRBV7-9 with TRBJ1-4, with 8 bases matching TRBD1. The CDR3 is made up of 15 amino acids. Germline loops: CDR1 SEHNR, CDR2 FQNEAQ (reference sequence). With 0 bases clipped from V and 5 bases from J, the junction kept 2 bases outside the gene matches. The CDR3 here is CASSLARTGNEKLFF. Written as DNA, the CDR3 is TGTGCCAGCAGCTTAGCTCGGACAGGGAATGAAAAACTGTTTTTT. Combining the CDR3 with reference TRBV7-9 and TRBJ1-4 gives the whole variable domain DTGVSQNPRHKITKRGQNVTFRCDPISEHNRLYWYRQTLGQGPEFLTYFQNEAQLEKSRLLSDRFSAERPKGSFSTLEIQRTEQGDSAMYLCASSLARTGNEKLFFGSGTQLSVL.

A few counts support this clonotype. V and J are TRBV28 and TRBJ2-7; the match to TRBD2 covers 8 bases. V lost 4 bases to trimming and J lost 2 bases; unmatched junction nucleotides: 13. Per the germline V gene, CDR1 is MDHEN and CDR2 is SYDVKM. This CDR3 spans 17 amino acids. CDR3 residues: CASSYSGRGAGTYEQYF. CDR3 nucleotides: TGTGCCAGCAGTTACTCGGGGCGGGGGGCCGGGACCTACGAGCAGTACTTC. The whole variable domain, remainder taken from reference TRBV28 and TRBJ2-7, is DVKVTQSSRYLVKRTGEKVFLECVQDMDHENMFWYRQDPGLGLRLIYFSYDVKMKEKGDIPEGYSVSREKKERFSLILESASTNQTSMYLCASSYSGRGAGTYEQYFGPGTRLTVT.

This clonotype was observed many times. The V call is TRBV5-1, the J call TRBJ2-1; 10 positions agree with TRBD2. Trimming removed 2 bases from V and 0 bases from J; junction bases left unmatched: 5. The germline V gene has CDR1 SGHRS and CDR2 YFSETQ. The CDR3 totals 17 residues. CDR3 in amino acids: CASSLAGGTSSYNEQFF. For the CDR3, the DNA is TGCGCCAGCAGCTTAGCGGGGGGGACGAGCTCCTACAATGAGCAGTTCTTC.

This clonotype was detected only a few times. The J gene is TRBJ1-5, the V gene TRBV20-1; a possible D gene is TRBD1 (6 bases). Germline loops: CDR1 DFQATT, CDR2 SNEGSKA (reference sequence). This CDR3 has 15 amino acids. Trimming cost V 5 bases and J 2 bases, with 16 bases left between them. The CDR3 sequence is CSAGPGGGGNQPQHF. CDR3 coding DNA: TGCAGTGCTGGGCCCGGTGGGGGCGGCAATCAGCCCCAGCATTTT.

The table lists this clonotype with many counts. The chain combines TRBV28 with TRBJ2-1, with D possibly being TRBD1 (5 bases). CDR1 is MDHEN and CDR2 is SYDVKM in the germline V gene. The germline V and J ends were trimmed by 5 bases and 6 bases, with 17 bases remaining between them. The CDR3 sequence is 15 residues long. The CDR3 DNA reads as TGTGCCAGCAGTCCCCGAGTCTATAGGGGCAATGAGCAGTTCTTC. Protein sequence: CASSPRVYRGNEQFF. Based on the CDR3 plus reference TRBV28 and TRBJ2-1, the full variable domain is DVKVTQSSRYLVKRTGEKVFLECVQDMDHENMFWYRQDPGLGLRLIYFSYDVKMKEKGDIPEGYSVSREKKERFSLILESASTNQTSMYLCASSPRVYRGNEQFFGPGTRLTVL.

The gene calls are TRBV4-1 and TRBJ1-4, with 7 bases aligning to TRBD1. J was trimmed by 6 bases and V by 4 bases; bases with no gene match: 5. Germline assignment: CDR1 MGHRA and CDR2 YSYEKL. There are 14 residues in the CDR3. Here the CDR3 reads CASSLPGTDEKLFF. In DNA form, the CDR3 reads TGCGCCAGCAGCCTTCCCGGGACAGATGAAAAACTGTTTTTT.

This clonotype was counted many times. This chain connects TRBV28 to TRBJ1-3, with D uncertain. CDR1 is MDHEN, CDR2 SYDVKM, per germline. The CDR3 contains 14 residues. Trimming took 4 bases from V and 4 from J, leaving 11 bases between them. The CDR3 nucleotides are TGTGCCAGCAGTTCCCGGGTAGGGGGAAACACCATATATTTT. Protein sequence: CASSSRVGGNTIYF.

As for this clonotype: A much larger clone differs from this one at a single base, so this may be a read error. The rearrangement links TRBV10-3 to TRBJ1-1; a weak D match, TRBD1 (5 bases). The CDR3 has 12 amino acids. From germline, CDR1 is ENHRY and CDR2 SYGVKD. The CDR3 coding sequence is TGTGCCGTCAGTGCCAGGGATACTGAAGCTTTCTTT. Amino acid sequence: CAVSARDTEAFF.

Remarks on this clonotype: This likely traces to a read error, being one base from a far larger clone. The chain combines TRBV7-9 with TRBJ1-1; tentative D call: TRBD1 (5 bases). There are 13 residues in the CDR3. Per the germline V gene, CDR1 is SEHNR and CDR2 is FQNEAQ (reference sequence). The CDR3 spells CASSPRVNTKAFF. CDR3 coding DNA: TGTGCCAGCAGCCCCAGGGTGAACACTAAAGCTTTCTTT.

This clonotype was counted between two and nine times. The genes are TRBV27 and TRBJ2-2; 9 bases match TRBD1. The CDR3 has 14 amino acids. Germline CDR1 reads MNHEY; CDR2 reads SMNVEV (reference sequence). With V trimmed by 4 bases and J by 13 bases, 10 bases remained unmatched. The CDR3 here is CASSWDRDGVALFF. In nucleotides, the CDR3 is TGTGCCAGCAGTTGGGACAGGGACGGAGTTGCGCTGTTTTTT.

To note about this clonotype: Compared with germline, one end of the junction differs, possibly owing to a read error. This sequence joins TRBV6-2 or TRBV6-3 and TRBJ1-1; possibly TRBD1 for D (6 bases). The CDR3 has 14 amino acids. Germline loops: CDR1 MNHEY, CDR2 SVGEGT. CDR3 loop: CACSGQSFVTEAFF. The CDR3 DNA follows: TGTGCCTGCAGTGGACAGAGTTTTGTCACTGAAGCTTTCTTT.

This clonotype was found many times. The CDR3 sequence: CASSLYRGRGTEAFF. In DNA, the CDR3 is TGTGCCAGCAGCCTATACAGGGGGCGGGGGACTGAAGCTTTCTTT. The chain joins TRBV28 to TRBJ1-1; TRBD1 agrees at 9 bases. The trim removed 6 bases at V and 5 bases at J, leaving 10 bases unmatched. CDR1 is MDHEN, CDR2 SYDVKM, per germline. The CDR3 runs 15 residues. The full variable domain, in which reference TRBV28 and TRBJ1-1 provide the parts outside the CDR3, is DVKVTQSSRYLVKRTGEKVFLECVQDMDHENMFWYRQDPGLGLRLIYFSYDVKMKEKGDIPEGYSVSREKKERFSLILESASTNQTSMYLCASSLYRGRGTEAFFGQGTRLTVV.

At least ten counts were recorded for this clonotype. This chain connects TRBV9 to TRBJ2-1; D is ambiguous. The ends were cut back, 0 bases at V and 4 bases at J, with 8 bases in the middle. The CDR3 is made up of 14 amino acids. Germline assignment: CDR1 SGDLS and CDR2 YYNGEE. This CDR3 is CASSVEAPYNEQFF. For the CDR3, the DNA is TGTGCCAGCAGCGTAGAGGCACCATACAATGAGCAGTTCTTC.

The table lists this clonotype with many counts. This chain links TRBV30 with TRBJ2-3; no firm D call. The CDR3 extends over 11 amino acids. Germline assignment: CDR1 GTSNPN and CDR2 SVGIG (reference sequence). Trimming pared 0 bases from V and 9 bases from J, leaving 7 bases between. CDR3 loop: CAWSVVGTQYF. The CDR3 nucleotides read TGTGCCTGGAGTGTGGTGGGCACGCAGTATTTT.

J is TRBJ2-7 and V is TRBV7-8; TRBD1 or TRBD2 may be the D gene (5 bases each). V lost 5 bases, J lost 1 base, and 15 bases lay in between. Germline V gene data show CDR1 as SGHVS and CDR2 as FQNEAQ. The CDR3 totals 15 residues. The DNA for the CDR3 is TGTGCCAGCAGCCAGGGAGCCGAAGGATCCTACGAGCAGTACTTC. Protein sequence: CASSQGAEGSYEQYF.

This clonotype occurred many times. The chain is built from TRBV6-1 and TRBJ1-1; the D gene is possibly TRBD1 (6 bases). The V gene lost 7 bases and the J gene lost 7 bases, with 13 bases spanning the gap. The germline CDR1 and CDR2 sequences are MNHNS and SASEGT. The CDR3 is 12 residues long. CDR3: CASTKPTGEAFF. CDR3 nucleotides: TGTGCCAGCACCAAACCGACAGGTGAAGCTTTCTTT.

Regarding this clonotype: This clone may be a read error of a much larger clone one base away. The chain joins TRBV6-1 to TRBJ2-3, with a tentative D call TRBD2 (5 bases). The V end was cut by 2 bases, the J end by 2 bases, with 14 bases between. This CDR3 has 16 residues. Per the germline V gene, CDR1 is MNHNS and CDR2 is SASEGT. The CDR3 DNA is TGTGCCAGCAGTGAAAGCGGCGGGCTTCTCACAGATACGCAGTATTTT. Translation gives CASSESGGLLTDTQYF.

This clonotype was detected ten times or more. J is TRBJ1-1 and V is TRBV6-2 or TRBV6-3, with D maybe TRBD1 (5 bases). CDR1 is MNHEY, CDR2 SVGEGT, per germline. CDR3 length equals 14 residues. The V end was cut by 6 bases, the J end by 2 bases, with 13 bases between. The CDR3 region is CASRGENRNTEAFF. The CDR3 nucleotides read TGTGCCAGCAGAGGGGAGAACAGAAACACTGAAGCTTTCTTT.

V is TRBV7-9 and J is TRBJ2-1; D call uncertain. There are 16 residues in the CDR3. Per germline, CDR1 SEHNR and CDR2 FQNEAQ (reference sequence). V gave up 1 base and J gave up 4 bases, with 14 bases separating them. The CDR3 here is CASSLGPLGGYNEQFF. As DNA, the CDR3 is TGTGCCAGCAGCTTAGGTCCCTTGGGCGGTTACAATGAGCAGTTCTTC.

The chain employs TRBV5-4 and TRBJ2-1; the D gene is possibly TRBD2 (6 bases). This CDR3 spans 15 amino acids. Germline V gives CDR1 SGHNT, CDR2 YYREEE (reference sequence). V gave up 9 bases and J gave up 0 bases, with 16 bases separating them. CDR3 DNA: TGTGCCATACGGGGTAGCGGACGCTCCTACAATGAGCAGTTCTTC. Amino acid sequence: CAIRGSGRSYNEQFF.

Ten or more counts support this clonotype. The CDR3 sequence: CASSFVVTGGYSNQPQHF. CDR3 in DNA: TGTGCCAGCAGTTTTGTGGTCACGGGGGGCTATAGCAATCAGCCCCAGCATTTT. The chain links TRBV12-3 or TRBV12-4 to TRBJ1-5; tentative D call: TRBD1 (6 bases). Between the trimmed V and J ends, which lost 3 bases and 0 bases, there was a span of 18 bases. CDR3 length equals 18 residues.

The rearrangement joins TRBV11-2 to TRBJ2-2; maybe TRBD2 (5 bases). Trimming shortened V by 6 bases and J by 2 bases, and 19 bases separated the two germline ends. CDR1 is SGHAT and CDR2 is FQNNGV in the germline V gene. The CDR3 covers 17 residues. CDR3 DNA: TGTGCCAGCAGGAAAGTAAGGACCCGGACTAACACCGGGGAGCTGTTTTTT. Encoded protein: CASRKVRTRTNTGELFF.

This clonotype was counted a single time. V is TRBV5-6 and J is TRBJ1-6, with 7 bases lining up with TRBD1. Unmatched junction bases numbered 13, after V lost 6 bases and J lost 10 bases. The CDR3 is 15 residues long. The V gene's germline CDR1 is SGHDT and CDR2 YYEEEE. The CDR3 region is CASTSVGTEGSPLHF. The CDR3 DNA reads as TGTGCCAGCACCTCGGTCGGGACAGAGGGGTCACCCCTCCACTTT. The full variable domain, completed using reference TRBV5-6 and TRBJ1-6, is DAGVTQSPTHLIKTRGQQVTLRCSPKSGHDTVSWYQQALGQGPQFIFQYYEEEERQRGNFPDRFSGHQFPNYSSELNVNALLLGDSALYLCASTSVGTEGSPLHFGNGTRLTVT.

The CDR3 sequence: CASSRDRTETQYF. The DNA for the CDR3 is TGTGCCAGCAGCCGGGACAGGACTGAGACCCAGTACTTC. The genes are TRBV7-7 and TRBJ2-5; 8 bases fit TRBD1. The CDR3 contains 13 residues. Germline assignment: CDR1 SSHAT and CDR2 FNYEAQ (reference sequence). V was clipped by 5 bases and J by 5 bases; unmatched bases: 4. The whole variable domain, filled in from reference TRBV7-7 and TRBJ2-5, reads GAGVSQSPRYKVTKRGQDVTLRCDPISSHATLYWYQQALGQGPEFLTYFNYEAQPDKSGLPSDRFSAERPEGSISTLTIQRTEQRDSAMYRCASSRDRTETQYFGPGTRLLVL.

The sample holds many counts of this clonotype. The V gene is TRBV29-1, the J gene TRBJ1-1, with D possibly TRBD1 on 6 matching bases. Trimming stripped 3 bases from V and 11 bases from J, with 16 bases between. The CDR3 extends over 12 amino acids. CDR1 and CDR2 (germline): SQVTM, ANQGSEA. The CDR3 reads CSVDPGQGSAFF. The CDR3 DNA sequence: TGCAGCGTTGATCCGGGACAAGGTTCTGCTTTCTTT.

This clonotype turned up a few times. The rearrangement links TRBV6-1 to TRBJ2-4, with D perhaps matching TRBD1 (5 bases). The CDR3 is 17 residues long. In germline, CDR1 is MNHNS, CDR2 SASEGT. Trimming removed 1 base from V and 2 bases from J, with 15 bases in between. CDR3 loop: CASSEGKGLGPKNIQYF. CDR3 nucleotide sequence: TGTGCCAGCAGTGAAGGGAAGGGGCTAGGGCCCAAAAACATTCAGTACTTC.

This chain connects TRBV5-1 to TRBJ2-1; 10 bases fit TRBD2. In germline, CDR1 is SGHRS, CDR2 YFSETQ. The CDR3 is made up of 15 amino acids. Trimming took 1 base from V and 7 from J; bases not matched to a gene: 5. CDR3 amino acids: CASSLLSGGRNEQFF. CDR3 coding DNA: TGCGCCAGCAGCTTGCTTAGCGGGGGGCGGAATGAGCAGTTCTTC.